Presented here are 2 T cell receptor beta chains from one specimen sequenced in a study of cytotoxic CD8 clonotypes in ibrutinib-treated CLL. Clones were sequenced by immunoSEQ multiplex PCR, and TCRdb holds only the in-frame ones, with some missing. The table has tens of thousands of clones, roughly 80% seen once. The sequences come from PBMCs, collected after 24 months of ibrutinib treatment. The receptors derive from a human donor with chronic lymphocytic leukemia.

This sequence joins TRBV2 and TRBJ2-1, with TRBD2 as a possible D gene (7 bases). The CDR3 covers 14 residues. In germline, CDR1 is SNHLY, CDR2 FYNNEI. With 10 bases removed from V and 2 bases from J, the gap between germline ends came to 15 bases. For the CDR3, the DNA is TGTGCCACGGGGGGCGGGCTAGCCTACAATGAGCAGTTCTTC. Translated: CATGGGLAYNEQFF.

This clone was picked up one time. V usage is TRBV5-6 and J usage is TRBJ2-5, with D perhaps TRBD1 (6 bases). CDR1 SGHDT and CDR2 YYEEEE come from the germline V gene. Trimming took 4 bases from V and 7 from J, leaving 17 bases between them. The CDR3 has 14 amino acids. The CDR3, as DNA: TGTGCCAGCAGCGGAAGACAGGACCGAAGGACCCAGTACTTC. Its translation is CASSGRQDRRTQYF.